This T cell receptor beta chain emerged from a study of T cells after yellow fever vaccination. Study conclusions and caveats: Overall, a small share of clonotypes was seen in both CD4 and CD8 compartments.

TCRdb itself ran the 5' RACE reads through MiXCR, one entry per CDR3 protein. This table has approximately 90,000 distinct CDR3 sequences, about an eighth appearing once. At least ten counts were recorded for this clonotype. Germline CDR1 is MNHEY and CDR2 is SMNVEV (reference sequence). Trimming cost V 3 bases and J 5 bases; bases outside gene matches: 8. CDR3 length equals 17 residues. This material consisted of CD8+ T cells not binding an NS4B(214-222) dextramer, sorted from PBMCs, taken 21 days after the first yellow fever vaccination. The chain links TRBV27 to TRBJ2-1; 12 bases are shared with TRBD2. This clonotype originated in a man between 18 and 35 years old who received the YFV17D yellow fever vaccine. This CDR3 is CASSFPETSGRNNEQFF. The CDR3 nucleotides read TGTGCCAGCAGTTTCCCAGAGACTAGCGGGAGAAACAATGAGCAGTTCTTC.